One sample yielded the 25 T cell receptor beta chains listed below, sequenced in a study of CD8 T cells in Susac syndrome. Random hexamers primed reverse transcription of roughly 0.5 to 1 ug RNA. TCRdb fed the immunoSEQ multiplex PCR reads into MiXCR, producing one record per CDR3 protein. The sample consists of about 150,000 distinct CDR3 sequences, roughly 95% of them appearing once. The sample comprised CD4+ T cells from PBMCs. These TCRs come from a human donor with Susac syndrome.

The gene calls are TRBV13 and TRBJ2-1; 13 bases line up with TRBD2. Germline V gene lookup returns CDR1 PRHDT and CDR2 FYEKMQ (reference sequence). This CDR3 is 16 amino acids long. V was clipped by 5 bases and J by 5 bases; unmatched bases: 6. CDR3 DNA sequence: TGTGCCAGCAGCAGGGGACTAGCGGGGAAGAACAATGAGCAGTTCTTC. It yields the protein CASSRGLAGKNNEQFF.

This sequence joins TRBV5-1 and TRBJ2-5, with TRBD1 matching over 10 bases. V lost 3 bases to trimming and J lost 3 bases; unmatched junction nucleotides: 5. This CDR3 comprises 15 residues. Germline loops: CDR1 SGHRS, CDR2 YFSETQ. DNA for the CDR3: TGCGCCAGCAGCTCGGGACAGGGGTGGGAAGAGACCCAGTACTTC. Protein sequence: CASSSGQGWEETQYF.

The CDR3 loop reads CASSPPVTTGELFF. The CDR3 nucleotides read TGTGCCAGCAGCCCACCGGTAACGACCGGGGAGCTGTTTTTT. V gene TRBV9 combines with J gene TRBJ2-2; D is ambiguous. Germline-derived CDR1 and CDR2 are SGDLS and YYNGEE. The ends were cut back, 4 bases at V and 5 bases at J, with 12 bases in the middle. There are 14 residues in the CDR3.

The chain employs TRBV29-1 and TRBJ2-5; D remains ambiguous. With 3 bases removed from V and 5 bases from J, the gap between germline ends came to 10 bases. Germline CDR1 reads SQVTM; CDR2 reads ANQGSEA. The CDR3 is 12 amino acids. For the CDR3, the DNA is TGCAGCGTTGATCCCAGTCCGGAGACCCAGTACTTC. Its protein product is CSVDPSPETQYF.

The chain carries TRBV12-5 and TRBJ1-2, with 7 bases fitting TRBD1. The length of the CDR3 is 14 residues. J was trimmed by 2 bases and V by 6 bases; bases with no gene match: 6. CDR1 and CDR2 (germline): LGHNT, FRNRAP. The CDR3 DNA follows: TGTGCTAGTGGCCCGGCCAGGGGGAACTATGGCTACACCTTC. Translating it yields CASGPARGNYGYTF. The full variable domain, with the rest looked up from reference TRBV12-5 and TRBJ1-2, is DARVTQTPRHKVTEMGQEVTMRCQPILGHNTVFWYRQTMMQGLELLAYFRNRAPLDDSGMPKDRFSAEMPDATLATLKIQPSEPRDSAVYFCASGPARGNYGYTFGSGTRLTVV.

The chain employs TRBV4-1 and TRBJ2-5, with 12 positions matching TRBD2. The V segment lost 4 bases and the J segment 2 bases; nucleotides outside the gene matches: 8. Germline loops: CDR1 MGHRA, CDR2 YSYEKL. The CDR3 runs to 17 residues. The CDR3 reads CASSPKLLAGGQETQYF. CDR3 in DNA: TGCGCCAGCAGCCCCAAACTCCTAGCGGGGGGGCAAGAGACCCAGTACTTC.

The CDR3 coding sequence is TGTGCCAGCAGCCAAGATCGGGGAAGAGCGGGGGATTTGAATGAGCAGTTCTTC. It yields the protein CASSQDRGRAGDLNEQFF. The J gene is TRBJ2-1, the V gene TRBV3-1, with 8 bases that match TRBD2. CDR1 and CDR2 from the germline V gene are LGHDT and YNNKEL (reference sequence). This CDR3 has 18 residues. With 0 bases clipped from V and 7 bases from J, the junction kept 14 bases outside the gene matches.

The CDR3 spells CSARERAHRRETQYF. DNA for the CDR3: TGCAGTGCGAGGGAGCGAGCACACCGACGGGAGACCCAGTACTTC. V usage is TRBV20-1 and J usage is TRBJ2-5; a weak D match, TRBD2 (5 bases). V dropped 6 bases and J dropped 5 bases, with 22 bases sitting between them. CDR1 and CDR2 (germline): DFQATT, SNEGSKA (reference sequence). This CDR3 comprises 15 residues.

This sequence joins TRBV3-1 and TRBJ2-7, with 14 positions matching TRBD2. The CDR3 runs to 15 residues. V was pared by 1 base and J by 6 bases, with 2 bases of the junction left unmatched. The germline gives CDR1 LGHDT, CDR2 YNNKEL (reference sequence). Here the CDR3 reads CASSQGLAGGPEQYF. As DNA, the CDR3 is TGTGCCAGCAGCCAAGGACTAGCGGGGGGGCCCGAGCAGTACTTC.

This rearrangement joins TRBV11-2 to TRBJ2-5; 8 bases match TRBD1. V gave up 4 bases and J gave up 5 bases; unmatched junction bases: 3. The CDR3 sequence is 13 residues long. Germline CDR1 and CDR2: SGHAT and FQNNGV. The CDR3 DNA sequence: TGTGCCAGCAGCTCCAGGGGGCTCGAGACCCAGTACTTC. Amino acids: CASSSRGLETQYF.

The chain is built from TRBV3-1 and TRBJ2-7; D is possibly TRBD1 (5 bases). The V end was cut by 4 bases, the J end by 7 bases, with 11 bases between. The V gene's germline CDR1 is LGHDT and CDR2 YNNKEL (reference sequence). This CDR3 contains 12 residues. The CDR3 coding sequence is TGTGCCAGCAGCCTCGTGGGGCGAGAGCAGTACTTC. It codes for CASSLVGREQYF.

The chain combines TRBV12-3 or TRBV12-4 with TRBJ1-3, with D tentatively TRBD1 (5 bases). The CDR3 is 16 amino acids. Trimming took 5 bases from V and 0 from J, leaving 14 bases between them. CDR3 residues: CASSEPGRISGNTIYF. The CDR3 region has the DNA TGTGCCAGCAGTGAGCCGGGACGGATCTCTGGAAACACCATATATTTT.

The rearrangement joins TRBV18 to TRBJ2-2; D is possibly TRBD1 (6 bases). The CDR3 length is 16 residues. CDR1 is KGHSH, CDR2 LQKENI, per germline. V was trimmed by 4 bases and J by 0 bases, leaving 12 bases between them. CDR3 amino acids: CASSLRQGPNTGELFF. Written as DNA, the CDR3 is TGTGCCAGCTCACTCAGGCAGGGGCCGAACACCGGGGAGCTGTTTTTT.

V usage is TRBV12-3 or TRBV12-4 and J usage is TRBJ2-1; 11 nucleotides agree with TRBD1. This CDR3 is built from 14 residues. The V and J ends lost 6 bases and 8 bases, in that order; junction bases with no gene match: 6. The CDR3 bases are TGTGCCAGCAGCGCCGGACAGGGGGCCTATGAGCAGTTCTTC. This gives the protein CASSAGQGAYEQFF.

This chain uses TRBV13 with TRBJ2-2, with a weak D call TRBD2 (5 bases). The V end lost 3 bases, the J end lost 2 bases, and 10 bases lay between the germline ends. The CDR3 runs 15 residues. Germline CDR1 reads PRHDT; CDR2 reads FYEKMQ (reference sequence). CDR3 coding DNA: TGTGCCAGCAGCTTCCGGGGAGTCAACACCGGGGAGCTGTTTTTT. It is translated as CASSFRGVNTGELFF. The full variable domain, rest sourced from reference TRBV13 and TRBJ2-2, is AAGVIQSPRHLIKEKRETATLKCYPIPRHDTVYWYQQGPGQDPQFLISFYEKMQSDKGSIPDRFSAQQFSDYHSELNMSSLELGDSALYFCASSFRGVNTGELFFGEGSRLTVL.

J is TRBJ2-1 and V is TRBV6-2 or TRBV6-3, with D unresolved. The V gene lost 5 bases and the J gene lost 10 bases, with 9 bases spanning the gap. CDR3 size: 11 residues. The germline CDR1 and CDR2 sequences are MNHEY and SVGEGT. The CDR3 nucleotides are TGTGCCAGCAGTCCCGGCCACGAGCAGTTCTTC. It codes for CASSPGHEQFF.

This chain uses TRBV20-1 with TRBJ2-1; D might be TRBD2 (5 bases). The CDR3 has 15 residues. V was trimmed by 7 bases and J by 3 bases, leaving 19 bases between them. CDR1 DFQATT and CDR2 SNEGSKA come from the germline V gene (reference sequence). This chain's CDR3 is CSVKAWTGNYNEQFF. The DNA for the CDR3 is TGCAGTGTAAAAGCCTGGACGGGAAACTACAATGAGCAGTTCTTC.

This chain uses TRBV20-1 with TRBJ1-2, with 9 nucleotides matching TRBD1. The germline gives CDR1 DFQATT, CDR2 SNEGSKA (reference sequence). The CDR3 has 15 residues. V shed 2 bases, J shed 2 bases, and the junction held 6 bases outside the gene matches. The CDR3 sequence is CSARSSGTGNYGYTF. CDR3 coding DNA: TGCAGTGCTAGATCTTCCGGGACAGGGAACTATGGCTACACCTTC.

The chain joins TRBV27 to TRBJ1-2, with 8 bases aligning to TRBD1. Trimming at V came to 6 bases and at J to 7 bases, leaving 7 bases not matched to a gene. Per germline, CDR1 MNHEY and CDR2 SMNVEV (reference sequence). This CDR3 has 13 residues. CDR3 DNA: TGTGCCAGCAGCGCTACAGGGGGTCTTGGCTACACCTTC. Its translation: CASSATGGLGYTF.

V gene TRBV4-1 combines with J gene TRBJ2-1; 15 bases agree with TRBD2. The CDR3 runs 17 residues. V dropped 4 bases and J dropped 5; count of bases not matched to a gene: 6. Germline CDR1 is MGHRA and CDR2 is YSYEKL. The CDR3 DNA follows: TGCGCCAGCAGCCCACCCGGACTAGCGGGGGGGGACAATGAGCAGTTCTTC. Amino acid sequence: CASSPPGLAGGDNEQFF.

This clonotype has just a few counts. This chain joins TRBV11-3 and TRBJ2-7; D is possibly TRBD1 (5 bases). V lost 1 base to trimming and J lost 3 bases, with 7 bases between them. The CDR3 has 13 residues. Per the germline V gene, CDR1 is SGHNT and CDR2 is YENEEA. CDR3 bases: TGTGCCAGCAGCTTAGGACAGATCTACGAGCAGTACTTC. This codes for CASSLGQIYEQYF.

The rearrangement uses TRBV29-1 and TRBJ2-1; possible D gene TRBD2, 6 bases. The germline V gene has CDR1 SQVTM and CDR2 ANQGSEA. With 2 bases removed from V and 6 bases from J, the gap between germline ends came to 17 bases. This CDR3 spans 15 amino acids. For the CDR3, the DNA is TGCAGCGTTGAAAAGCAAGCGGGCCGACGCAATGAGCAGTTCTTC. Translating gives CSVEKQAGRRNEQFF.

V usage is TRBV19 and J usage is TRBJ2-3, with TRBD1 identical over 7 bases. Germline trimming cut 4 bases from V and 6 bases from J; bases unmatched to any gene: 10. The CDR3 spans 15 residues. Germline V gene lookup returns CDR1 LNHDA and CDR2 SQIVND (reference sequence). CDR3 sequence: CASSTLRQGADTQYF. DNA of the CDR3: TGTGCCAGTAGTACCCTAAGACAGGGAGCGGATACGCAGTATTTT.

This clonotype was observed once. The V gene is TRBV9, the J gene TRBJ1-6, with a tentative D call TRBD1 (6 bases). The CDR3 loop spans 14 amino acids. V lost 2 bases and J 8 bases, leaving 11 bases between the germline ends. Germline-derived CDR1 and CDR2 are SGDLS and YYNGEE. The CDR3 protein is CASSVRTDYSPLHF. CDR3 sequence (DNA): TGTGCCAGCAGCGTCCGGACAGATTATTCACCCCTCCACTTT.

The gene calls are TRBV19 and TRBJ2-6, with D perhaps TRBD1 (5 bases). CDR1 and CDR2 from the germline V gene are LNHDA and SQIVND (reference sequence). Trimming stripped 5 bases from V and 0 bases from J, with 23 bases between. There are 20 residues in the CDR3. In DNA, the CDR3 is TGTGCCAGTAGTTCCCACCCTGGAACCAGGGTTAGCTCTGGGGCCAACGTCCTGACTTTC. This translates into CASSSHPGTRVSSGANVLTF.